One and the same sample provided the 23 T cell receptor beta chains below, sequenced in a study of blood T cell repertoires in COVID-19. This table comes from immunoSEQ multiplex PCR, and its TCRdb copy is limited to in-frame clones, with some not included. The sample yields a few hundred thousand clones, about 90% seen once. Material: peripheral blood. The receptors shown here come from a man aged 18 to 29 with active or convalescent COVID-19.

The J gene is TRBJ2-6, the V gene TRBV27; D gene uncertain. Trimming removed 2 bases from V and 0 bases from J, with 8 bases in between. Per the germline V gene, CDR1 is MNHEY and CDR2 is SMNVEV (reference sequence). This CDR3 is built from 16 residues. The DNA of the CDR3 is TGTGCCAGCAGTTTAAGACATGCCTCTGGGGCCAACGTCCTGACTTTC. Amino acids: CASSLRHASGANVLTF. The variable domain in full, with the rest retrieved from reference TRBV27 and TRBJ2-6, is EAQVTQNPRYLITVTGKKLTVTCSQNMNHEYMSWYRQDPGLGLRQIYYSMNVEVTDKGDVPEGYKVSRKEKRNFPLILESPSPNQTSLYFCASSLRHASGANVLTFGAGSRLTVL.

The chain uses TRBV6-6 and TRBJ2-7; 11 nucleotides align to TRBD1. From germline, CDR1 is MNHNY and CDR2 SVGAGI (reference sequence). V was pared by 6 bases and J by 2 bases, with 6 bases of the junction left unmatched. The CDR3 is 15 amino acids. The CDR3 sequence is CASSLGQGAAYEQYF. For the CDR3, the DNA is TGTGCCAGCAGCCTTGGACAGGGGGCCGCCTACGAGCAGTACTTC.

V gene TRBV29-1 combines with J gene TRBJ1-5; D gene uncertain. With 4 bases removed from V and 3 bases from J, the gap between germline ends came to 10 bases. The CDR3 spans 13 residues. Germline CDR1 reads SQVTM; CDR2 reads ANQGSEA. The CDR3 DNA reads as TGCAGCGTTGTCAGACTGTACAATCAGCCCCAGCATTTT. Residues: CSVVRLYNQPQHF.

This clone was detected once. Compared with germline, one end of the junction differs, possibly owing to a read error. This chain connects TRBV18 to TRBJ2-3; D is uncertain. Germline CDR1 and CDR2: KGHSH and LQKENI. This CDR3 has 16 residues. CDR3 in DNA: TGTGCCAGCTCACCACTAGTACCGTCAGGCACAAATACGCAGTATTTT. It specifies CASSPLVPSGTNTQYF.

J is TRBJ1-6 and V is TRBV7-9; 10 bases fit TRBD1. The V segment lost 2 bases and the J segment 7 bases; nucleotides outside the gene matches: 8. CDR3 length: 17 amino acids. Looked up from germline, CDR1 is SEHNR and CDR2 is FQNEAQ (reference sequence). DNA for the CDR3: TGTGCCAGCAGCTTAAAAGGGGGGACAGGGGAGAATTCACCCCTCCACTTT. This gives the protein CASSLKGGTGENSPLHF.

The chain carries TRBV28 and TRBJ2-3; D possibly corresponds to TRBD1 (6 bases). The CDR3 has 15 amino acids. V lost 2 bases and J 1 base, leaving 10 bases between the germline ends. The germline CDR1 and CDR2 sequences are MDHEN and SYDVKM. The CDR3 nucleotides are TGTGCCAGCAGTTTAGGGGGCCCGGGCACAGATACGCAGTATTTT. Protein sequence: CASSLGGPGTDTQYF.

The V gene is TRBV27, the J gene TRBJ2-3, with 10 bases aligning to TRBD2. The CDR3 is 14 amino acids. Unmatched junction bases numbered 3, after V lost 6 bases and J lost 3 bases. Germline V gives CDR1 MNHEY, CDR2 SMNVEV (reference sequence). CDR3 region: CASRLAGTTDTQYF. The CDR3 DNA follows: TGTGCCAGCAGACTAGCGGGGACGACAGATACGCAGTATTTT.

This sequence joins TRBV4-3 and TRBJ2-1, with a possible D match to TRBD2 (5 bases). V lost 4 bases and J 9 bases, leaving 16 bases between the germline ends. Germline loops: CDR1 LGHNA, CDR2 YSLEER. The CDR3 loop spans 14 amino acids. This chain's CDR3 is CASSLTGIRGEQFF. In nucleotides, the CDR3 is TGCGCCAGCAGCCTGACCGGGATCCGGGGTGAGCAGTTCTTC.

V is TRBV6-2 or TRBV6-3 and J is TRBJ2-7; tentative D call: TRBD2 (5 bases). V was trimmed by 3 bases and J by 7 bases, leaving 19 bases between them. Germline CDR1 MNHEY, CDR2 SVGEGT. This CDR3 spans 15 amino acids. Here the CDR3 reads CASSYPPAGVQEQYF. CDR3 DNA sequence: TGTGCCAGCAGTTATCCGCCCGCGGGTGTCCAAGAGCAGTACTTC.

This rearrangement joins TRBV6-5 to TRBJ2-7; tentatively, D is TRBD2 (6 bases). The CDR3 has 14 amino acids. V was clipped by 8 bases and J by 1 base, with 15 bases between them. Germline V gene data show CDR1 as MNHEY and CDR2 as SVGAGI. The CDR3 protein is CASARSGGSYEQYF. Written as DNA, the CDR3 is TGTGCCAGCGCCAGGTCCGGGGGATCCTACGAGCAGTACTTC.

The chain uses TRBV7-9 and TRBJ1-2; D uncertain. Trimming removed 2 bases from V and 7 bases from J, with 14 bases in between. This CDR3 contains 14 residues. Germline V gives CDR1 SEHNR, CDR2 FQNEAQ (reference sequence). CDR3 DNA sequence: TGTGCCAGCAGCTTATCAGTCTCCGAGGGTGGCTACACCTTC. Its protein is CASSLSVSEGGYTF.

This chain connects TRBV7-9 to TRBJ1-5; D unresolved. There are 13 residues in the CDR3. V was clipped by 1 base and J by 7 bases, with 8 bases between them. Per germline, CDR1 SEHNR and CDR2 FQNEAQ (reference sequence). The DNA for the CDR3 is TGTGCCAGCAGCTTAGGTGTTGAGCAGCCCCAGCATTTT. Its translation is CASSLGVEQPQHF.

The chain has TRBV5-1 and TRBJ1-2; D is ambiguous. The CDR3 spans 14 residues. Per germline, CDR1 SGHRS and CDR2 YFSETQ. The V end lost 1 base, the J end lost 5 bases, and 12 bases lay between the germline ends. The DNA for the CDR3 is TGCGCCAGCAGCTTGACTACGGCGCAATATGGCTACACCTTC. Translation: CASSLTTAQYGYTF.

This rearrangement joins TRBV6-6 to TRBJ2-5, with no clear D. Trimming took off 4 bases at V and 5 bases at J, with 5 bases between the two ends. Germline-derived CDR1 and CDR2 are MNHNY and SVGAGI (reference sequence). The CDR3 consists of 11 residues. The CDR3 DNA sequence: TGTGCCAGCAGTTCTGCGGAGACCCAGTACTTC. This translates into CASSSAETQYF.

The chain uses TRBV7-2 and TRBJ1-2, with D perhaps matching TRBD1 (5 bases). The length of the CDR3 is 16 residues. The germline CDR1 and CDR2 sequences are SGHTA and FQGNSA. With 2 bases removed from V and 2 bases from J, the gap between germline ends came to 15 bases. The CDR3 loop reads CASSLTPGLRNYGYTF. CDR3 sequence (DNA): TGTGCCAGCAGCTTAACCCCGGGACTGCGGAACTATGGCTACACCTTC.

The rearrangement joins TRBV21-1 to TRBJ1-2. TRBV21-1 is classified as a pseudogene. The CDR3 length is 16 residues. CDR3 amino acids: CASSQRGLPANYGYTF. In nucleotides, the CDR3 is TGTGCCAGCAGTCAAAGGGGACTGCCAGCTAACTATGGCTACACCTTC.

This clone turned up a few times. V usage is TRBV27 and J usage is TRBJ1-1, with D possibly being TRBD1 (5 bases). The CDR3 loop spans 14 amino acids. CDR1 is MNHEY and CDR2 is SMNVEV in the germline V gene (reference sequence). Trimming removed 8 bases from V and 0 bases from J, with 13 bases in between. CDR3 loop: CASLSRTLNTEAFF. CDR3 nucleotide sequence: TGTGCCAGCTTGAGTAGGACATTGAACACTGAAGCTTTCTTT.

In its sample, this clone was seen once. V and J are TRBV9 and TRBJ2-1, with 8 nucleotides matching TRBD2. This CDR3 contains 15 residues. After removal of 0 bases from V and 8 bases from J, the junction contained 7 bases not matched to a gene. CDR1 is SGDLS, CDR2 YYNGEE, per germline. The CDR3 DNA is TGTGCCAGCAGCGTAGTAGTAGCGGGATCCGATGAGCAGTTCTTC. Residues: CASSVVVAGSDEQFF.

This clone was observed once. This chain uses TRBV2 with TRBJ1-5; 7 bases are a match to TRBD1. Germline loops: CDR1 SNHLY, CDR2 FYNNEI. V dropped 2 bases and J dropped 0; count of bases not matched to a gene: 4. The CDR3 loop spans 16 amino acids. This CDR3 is CASSEPTGDSNQPQHF. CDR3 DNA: TGTGCCAGCAGTGAACCTACAGGGGATAGCAATCAGCCCCAGCATTTT.

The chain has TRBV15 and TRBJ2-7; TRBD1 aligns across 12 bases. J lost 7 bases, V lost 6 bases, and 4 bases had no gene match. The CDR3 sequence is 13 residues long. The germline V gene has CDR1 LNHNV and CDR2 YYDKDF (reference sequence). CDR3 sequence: CATSRDRGREQYF. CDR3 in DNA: TGTGCCACCAGTAGGGACAGGGGGCGAGAGCAGTACTTC.

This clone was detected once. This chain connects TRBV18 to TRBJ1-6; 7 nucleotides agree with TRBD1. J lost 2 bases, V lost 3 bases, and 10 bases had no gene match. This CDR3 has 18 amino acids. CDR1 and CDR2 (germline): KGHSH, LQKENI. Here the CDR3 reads CASSPLRQGGPYNSPLHF. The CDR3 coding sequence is TGTGCCAGCTCACCTCTAAGACAGGGTGGACCCTATAATTCACCCCTCCACTTT.

The CDR3 loop is CSVEATWGVNTEAFF. The CDR3 nucleotides read TGCAGCGTTGAAGCGACTTGGGGGGTGAACACTGAAGCTTTCTTT. The chain joins TRBV29-1 to TRBJ1-1; possible D gene TRBD1, 5 bases. The CDR3 is 15 amino acids. Germline V gene sequence: CDR1 SQVTM, CDR2 ANQGSEA. Trimming removed 1 base at V and 0 bases at J, with 12 bases between.

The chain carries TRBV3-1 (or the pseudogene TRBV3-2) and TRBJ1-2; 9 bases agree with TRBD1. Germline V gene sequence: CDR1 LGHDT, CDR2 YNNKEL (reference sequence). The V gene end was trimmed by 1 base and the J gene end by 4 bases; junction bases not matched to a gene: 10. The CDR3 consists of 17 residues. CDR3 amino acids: CASSQAWDRAKSYGYTF. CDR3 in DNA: TGTGCCAGCAGCCAAGCATGGGACAGGGCAAAGAGCTATGGCTACACCTTC.